A selection of T cell receptor beta chains follows, all from one sample in a study of spatial heterogeneity in lung cancer. Each CDR3 protein is one row after TCRdb ran MiXCR on the 5' RACE reads. The top ten clones hold roughly 8% of a sample with 24,000 or so distinct CDR3 sequences, under 10% of them seen once. The material sequenced was lung tumor tissue, taken at surgery. All receptors derive from a male donor with early-stage non-small cell lung cancer. Each CDR3 is given with its conserved first and last residue. D genes are given only for firm matches. The size entry is marked missing in some rows and otherwise reads once, few, many or a size class.

D,V,J,size,CDR3,DNA
-,TRBV7-2,TRBJ2-5,many,CASSATGQPGETQYF,TGTGCCAGCAGCGCCACTGGACAGCCAGGGGAGACCCAGTACTTC
-,TRBV2,TRBJ2-7,many,CASSDRPYEQYF,TGTGCCAGCAGTGATCGGCCCTACGAGCAGTACTTC
TRBD1,TRBV5-6,TRBJ2-7,many,CASSWTGEEQYF,TGTGCCAGCAGCTGGACAGGGGAAGAGCAGTACTTC
TRBD1,TRBV5-6,TRBJ2-2,many,CASSLGDRRQIPGELFF,TGTGCCAGCAGCTTGGGGGACAGGCGACAGATCCCCGGGGAGCTGTTTTTT
TRBD1,TRBV6-2/TRBV6-3,TRBJ2-4,-,CASSPLGTGSKNIQYF,TGTGCCAGCAGCCCTTTGGGGACAGGGTCCAAAAACATTCAGTACTTC
TRBD2,TRBV10-3,TRBJ2-1,-,CATRTSGPYNEQFF,TGTGCCACAAGGACTAGCGGGCCTTACAATGAGCAGTTCTTC
TRBD2,TRBV14,TRBJ2-1,few,CASSRLAGSNEQFF,TGTGCCAGCAGCCGACTAGCGGGTAGCAATGAGCAGTTCTTC
-,TRBV6-1,TRBJ2-3,-,CASTPGLPGGMDTDTQYF,TGTGCCAGCACCCCAGGCCTCCCAGGGGGGATGGACACAGATACGCAGTATTTT
TRBD1,TRBV27,TRBJ1-6,few,CASSKPPGQSNSPLHF,TGTGCCAGCAGTAAACCCCCGGGACAGAGTAATTCACCCCTCCACTTT
-,TRBV6-5,TRBJ2-7,-,CASRPRPGGAYEQYF,TGTGCCAGCAGGCCCCGGCCCGGCGGAGCCTACGAGCAGTACTTC
TRBD2,TRBV11-2,TRBJ2-7,many,CASSLAGGPREQYF,TGTGCCAGCAGCCTAGCGGGAGGGCCACGCGAGCAGTACTTC